This TCR beta chain is from a study of blood T cell repertoires in COVID-19. Germline loops: CDR1 LGHNA, CDR2 YSLEER. CDR3 size: 15 residues. V trimming: 3 bases; J trimming: 0 bases; junction bases outside the gene matches: 2. Details on this clone: Within the sample, other DNA sequences also encode this same CDR3.

This table comes from immunoSEQ multiplex PCR, and its TCRdb copy is limited to in-frame clones, with some not included. The data show about 170,000 clones, over 80% seen once. Sequencing was carried out using peripheral blood. The chain combines TRBV4-3 with TRBJ2-1; TRBD2 matches at 7 bases. The sequence came from a woman aged 45 to 65 with acute or convalescent COVID-19. CDR3 sequence reads: CASSQGGGSYNEQFF. For the CDR3, the DNA is TGCGCCAGCAGCCAGGGGGGGGGCTCCTACAATGAGCAGTTCTTC.